Each of the 9 T cell receptor beta chains below was sequenced from the same sample in a study of beta chain features in type 1 diabetes. Expressed TCRB transcripts were sequenced, since all the RNA that had been isolated was reverse transcribed. Repertoires were generated with immunoSEQ multiplex PCR, while TCRdb's copy carries only in-frame clones and drops some. The table records about 660,000 clones, roughly 13% of them present only once. These receptors have no known antigen. General study findings and limits: For Type 1 diabetes patients, all four CD4+ subsets carried TCRB CDR3s that were moderately but significantly shorter.

The sample taken for sequencing was naive CD4+ T cells from blood. The receptor source for this set is a man younger than 35 with type 1 diabetes.

This clone was found a few times. The CDR3 DNA reads TGTGCCAGCAGCTTAGGGGGACGCAGTGAAAAACTGTTTTTT. Its protein product is CASSLGGRSEKLFF. The V gene is TRBV7-2, the J gene TRBJ1-4; a possible D gene is TRBD1 (5 bases). Germline CDR1 SGHTA, CDR2 FQGNSA. V lost 1 base and J 7 bases, leaving 10 bases between the germline ends. The CDR3 spans 14 residues.

This sequence joins TRBV7-3 and TRBJ2-7; TRBD1 might be the D (6 bases). The V gene's germline CDR1 is SGHTA and CDR2 FQGTGA. This CDR3 contains 13 residues. V shed 5 bases and J shed 7 bases, with 15 bases lying between them. CDR3 amino acids: CASSQRQAEEQYF. DNA for the CDR3: TGTGCCAGCAGCCAAAGACAGGCGGAAGAGCAGTACTTC.

The V call is TRBV5-1, the J call TRBJ2-1; 13 bases line up with TRBD2. Per the germline V gene, CDR1 is SGHRS and CDR2 is YFSETQ. CDR3 length: 15 residues. Germline trimming cut 5 bases from V and 10 bases from J; bases unmatched to any gene: 9. CDR3 amino acids: CASSFGLAGVEEQFF. The CDR3 DNA is TGCGCCAGCAGTTTTGGACTAGCGGGAGTCGAGGAGCAGTTCTTC.

This clone has a handful of counts. Written as DNA, the CDR3 is TGTGCCAGCAGCTTAATCCTGAACACCGGGGAGCTGTTTTTT. It yields the protein CASSLILNTGELFF. This chain connects TRBV7-9 to TRBJ2-2; no firm D call. Germline V gene data show CDR1 as SEHNR and CDR2 as FQNEAQ (reference sequence). The germline V and J ends were trimmed by 2 bases and 1 base, with 5 bases remaining between them. The CDR3 loop spans 14 amino acids.

This sequence joins TRBV30 and TRBJ2-7, with 10 bases fitting TRBD2. V lost 4 bases to trimming and J lost 0 bases; unmatched junction nucleotides: 9. The CDR3 runs 16 residues. CDR1 and CDR2 from the germline V gene are GTSNPN and SVGIG (reference sequence). CDR3 coding DNA: TGTGCCTGGACCCCCAGTGGGACTAGCGTCTCCTACGAGCAGTACTTC. Its translation: CAWTPSGTSVSYEQYF.

CDR3 bases: TGTGCCATCAGTGGAAATGGGGATTTGAGCATTCAGTACTTC. Translated, it gives CAISGNGDLSIQYF. This chain connects TRBV10-3 to TRBJ2-4; no clear D. The ends were cut back, 4 bases at V and 9 bases at J, with 16 bases in the middle. The germline V gene has CDR1 ENHRY and CDR2 SYGVKD. The CDR3 extends over 14 amino acids.

A few counts support this clone. The chain links TRBV30 to TRBJ1-2; 7 bases fit TRBD1. J lost 3 bases, V lost 2 bases, and 6 bases had no gene match. The CDR3 sequence is 14 residues long. Germline CDR1 GTSNPN, CDR2 SVGIG (reference sequence). CDR3: CAWSMTGIDYGYTF. Written as DNA, the CDR3 is TGTGCCTGGAGTATGACAGGGATTGACTATGGCTACACCTTC.

Only a few counts were recorded for this clone. This sequence joins TRBV4-1 and TRBJ2-1; TRBD2 matches at 8 bases. J gave up 4 bases and V 4 bases, and 3 bases lay outside the gene matches. Germline V gene sequence: CDR1 MGHRA, CDR2 YSYEKL. This CDR3 spans 14 amino acids. The chain's CDR3 is CASSPGLGYNEQFF. Written as DNA, the CDR3 is TGCGCCAGCAGCCCGGGACTAGGGTACAATGAGCAGTTCTTC.

This chain joins TRBV4-3 and TRBJ2-5; 8 bases are shared with TRBD1. Germline V CDR1 and CDR2: LGHNA, YSLEER. The CDR3 totals 17 residues. Trimming removed 0 bases from V and 5 bases from J; junction bases left unmatched: 11. Here the CDR3 reads CASSQDSRTGFRETQYF. In DNA form, the CDR3 reads TGCGCCAGCAGCCAAGATAGCAGGACAGGGTTCAGGGAGACCCAGTACTTC.